This T cell receptor (beta chain) emerged from a study of cytomegalovirus exposure and HLA in healthy donors. Whole-study findings and limits: In a later analysis, a missense DCLRE1C variant was linked to TCR beta V- and J-gene trimming. HLA-A and HLA-B allele assignments for most subjects were reportedly predicted accurately using TCR beta sequences. Sequencing had likely introduced a cluster of highly shared sequence variants as an artifact.

This CDR3 contains 15 residues. In germline, CDR1 is LNHDA, CDR2 SQIVND (reference sequence). The V segment lost 7 bases and the J segment 4 bases; nucleotides outside the gene matches: 10. This clone was seen only once. Its antigen remains unknown. Researchers ran the PCR with 60 Vbeta and 13 Jbeta primers. Using immunoSEQ multiplex PCR, the repertoire was profiled, and TCRdb retains in-frame clones only, with some absent. The table shows roughly 130,000 clones, with roughly 82% occurring only once. The sequencing input was PBMCs. The source is a man in his fifties or sixties in good health and CMV-seronegative. The V and J genes are TRBV19 and TRBJ1-2, with 9 bases lining up with TRBD1. This chain's CDR3 is CASTYTTGGGYGYTF. The CDR3, as DNA: TGTGCCAGTACCTATACGACAGGGGGAGGCTATGGCTACACCTTC.